What follows are 31 T cell receptor beta chains derived from one specimen sequenced in a study of vaccination and CD4 T cells after COVID-19. These receptors' targets are unknown. At the Johns Hopkins FTIC core, DNA taken from cultured CD4+ T cells was sequenced by way of the Oncomine TCR Beta short-read assay. TCRdb re-called the PCR reads with MiXCR, one entry per CDR3 protein. The repertoire includes around 15,000 distinct CDR3 sequences, less than 65% of them detected once, and around 12% sits in the top ten. The treatment was: approximately nine-day PBMC culture with coronavirus spike peptide pools or control peptides (ViraFEST assay). Sequencing was performed on CD4+ T cells from blood, cultured in vitro. These receptors were collected from a human donor who had recovered from COVID-19.

The chain joins TRBV4-3 to TRBJ2-2, with D unclear. This CDR3 comprises 12 residues. V lost 3 bases, J lost 5 bases, and 4 bases lay in between. The germline V gene has CDR1 LGHNA and CDR2 YSLEER. The CDR3 DNA follows: TGCGCCAGCAGCCAGGGAACCGGGGAGCTGTTTTTT. This sequence encodes CASSQGTGELFF.

In its sample, this clonotype was seen once. The V gene is TRBV28, the J gene TRBJ1-5, with TRBD1 identical over 7 bases. After removal of 6 bases from V and 2 bases from J, the junction contained 7 bases not matched to a gene. The CDR3 has 15 amino acids. Germline CDR1 and CDR2: MDHEN and SYDVKM. The CDR3, as DNA: TGTGCCAGCAGCCTACAGGGGATGGGCAATCAGCCCCAGCATTTT. It codes for CASSLQGMGNQPQHF.

In DNA form, the CDR3 reads TGTGCCAGTAGTATAACAGGGGTAGGGACTGAAGCTTTCTTT. It specifies CASSITGVGTEAFF. The V and J genes are TRBV19 and TRBJ1-1; 7 bases map to TRBD1. Per germline, CDR1 LNHDA and CDR2 SQIVND (reference sequence). The V and J ends lost 2 bases and 5 bases, in that order; junction bases with no gene match: 5. The CDR3 runs 14 residues. Looking up the rest from reference TRBV19 and TRBJ1-1 gives the full variable domain: DGGITQSPKYLFRKEGQNVTLSCEQNLNHDAMYWYRQDPGQGLRLIYYSQIVNDFQKGDIAEGYSVSREKKESFPLTVTSAQKNPTAFYLCASSITGVGTEAFFGQGTRLTVV.

This clonotype was observed a few times. The gene calls are TRBV12-3 or TRBV12-4 and TRBJ1-6; D perhaps matches TRBD1 (5 bases). The CDR3 is made up of 16 amino acids. Trimming took 6 bases from V and 1 from J, leaving 13 bases between them. CDR3 DNA: TGTGCCAGCAGCGTGGGGCGGGGTTCCTATAATTCACCCCTCCACTTT. Protein product: CASSVGRGSYNSPLHF.

The chain joins TRBV7-8 to TRBJ2-7; the D gene is possibly TRBD1 (6 bases). The germline V and J ends were trimmed by 4 bases and 0 bases, with 16 bases remaining between them. The germline gives CDR1 SGHVS, CDR2 FQNEAQ. This CDR3 region has 16 residues. In nucleotides, the CDR3 is TGTGCCAGCAGCTCTATTCGGACAGTAGTCTCCTACGAGCAGTACTTC. Protein sequence: CASSSIRTVVSYEQYF.

This sequence joins TRBV20-1 and TRBJ2-5, with 9 bases that match TRBD1. The CDR3 has 16 residues. Germline-derived CDR1 and CDR2 are DFQATT and SNEGSKA (reference sequence). J gave up 2 bases and V 0 bases, and 7 bases lay outside the gene matches. CDR3 sequence reads: CSARDTGGFGQETQYF. CDR3 nucleotide sequence: TGCAGTGCTAGAGATACAGGGGGCTTTGGGCAAGAGACCCAGTACTTC.

A few counts support this clonotype. The chain uses TRBV7-9 and TRBJ1-2, with D possibly TRBD1 on 6 matching bases. This CDR3 comprises 15 residues. Trimming pared 5 bases from V and 8 bases from J, leaving 21 bases between. CDR1 and CDR2 from the germline V gene are SEHNR and FQNEAQ (reference sequence). The CDR3 DNA reads as TGTGCCAGCAGCCGAACAGGGACCTTTATCGTAGGCTACACCTTC. Its translation: CASSRTGTFIVGYTF. Variable domain in full (rest from reference TRBV7-9 and TRBJ1-2): DTGVSQNPRHKITKRGQNVTFRCDPISEHNRLYWYRQTLGQGPEFLTYFQNEAQLEKSRLLSDRFSAERPKGSFSTLEIQRTEQGDSAMYLCASSRTGTFIVGYTFGSGTRLTVV.

The rearrangement uses TRBV2 and TRBJ2-4; D remains ambiguous. V was clipped by 8 bases and J by 8 bases, with 16 bases between them. Germline V lookup: CDR1 SNHLY, CDR2 FYNNEI. This CDR3 is 13 amino acids long. The CDR3, as DNA: TGTGCCAGCCGGATTTGGCCCGCGGACATTCAGTACTTC. Translating gives CASRIWPADIQYF. Variable domain in full (rest from reference TRBV2 and TRBJ2-4): EPEVTQTPSHQVTQMGQEVILRCVPISNHLYFYWYRQILGQKVEFLVSFYNNEISEKSEIFDDQFSVERPDGSNFTLKIRSTKLEDSAMYFCASRIWPADIQYFGAGTRLSVL.

This rearrangement joins TRBV10-3 to TRBJ2-5, with D maybe TRBD2 (5 bases). Germline V gives CDR1 ENHRY, CDR2 SYGVKD. There are 13 residues in the CDR3. Trimming shortened V by 8 bases and J by 4 bases, and 14 bases separated the two germline ends. Here the CDR3 reads CAISGGQRETQYF. CDR3 bases: TGTGCCATCTCCGGAGGCCAAAGAGAGACCCAGTACTTC.

This clonotype came up a few times. For the CDR3, the DNA is TGTGCCAGCAGTTACTCGATTCAGAGACACAATGAGCAGTTCTTC. It codes for CASSYSIQRHNEQFF. This chain joins TRBV6-5 and TRBJ2-1, with D hard to call. The germline V and J ends were trimmed by 0 bases and 5 bases, with 11 bases remaining between them. The CDR3 totals 15 residues. In germline, CDR1 is MNHEY, CDR2 SVGAGI.

The chain has TRBV6-5 and TRBJ2-6; D unclear. CDR3 length: 18 residues. V gave up 0 bases and J gave up 0 bases, with 12 bases separating them. Germline values: CDR1 MNHEY, CDR2 SVGAGI. CDR3 nucleotide sequence: TGTGCCAGCAGTTACTCCCCAAGGGCAGCCTCTGGGGCCAACGTCCTGACTTTC. Protein product: CASSYSPRAASGANVLTF.

The V call is TRBV7-9, the J call TRBJ1-6; 7 nucleotides line up with TRBD1. V lost 4 bases and J lost 0; bases outside the gene matches: 6. The CDR3 runs to 17 residues. Germline assignment: CDR1 SEHNR and CDR2 FQNEAQ (reference sequence). The CDR3 DNA is TGTGCCAGCAGCTCCGGACAGGTTAGCTCCTATAATTCACCCCTCCACTTT. It translates to CASSSGQVSSYNSPLHF.

The sample holds a few counts of this clonotype. The chain has TRBV29-1 and TRBJ1-2, with 7 bases aligning to TRBD1. This CDR3 contains 13 residues. In germline, CDR1 is SQVTM, CDR2 ANQGSEA. With 6 bases clipped from V and 8 bases from J, the junction kept 12 bases outside the gene matches. The CDR3 protein is CSVGGQLFVGYTF. CDR3 sequence (DNA): TGCAGCGTGGGGGGACAGCTCTTTGTGGGCTACACCTTC.

J is TRBJ2-7 and V is TRBV7-2; TRBD2 agrees at 10 bases. This CDR3 spans 14 amino acids. The junction had 7 bases not matched to a gene; V was cut back by 5 bases and J by 6 bases. Per germline, CDR1 SGHTA and CDR2 FQGNSA. CDR3 region: CASSISGGAVEQYF. In DNA, the CDR3 is TGTGCCAGCAGCATCAGCGGGGGGGCAGTCGAGCAGTACTTC.

This chain links TRBV10-1 with TRBJ1-3, with 7 bases matching TRBD1. CDR1 and CDR2 (germline): WNHNN, SYGVQD (reference sequence). Trimming at V came to 6 bases and at J to 0 bases, leaving 8 bases not matched to a gene. The CDR3 consists of 16 residues. The CDR3 bases are TGCGCCAGCAGCCCCGGGACAGACTTCTCTGGAAACACCATATATTTT. Translating it yields CASSPGTDFSGNTIYF.

The rearrangement links TRBV7-3 to TRBJ1-1; D might be TRBD1 (5 bases). V lost 3 bases, J lost 5 bases, and 10 bases lay in between. Germline V gives CDR1 SGHTA, CDR2 FQGTGA. CDR3 length equals 13 residues. Here the CDR3 reads CASSFSRETEAFF. DNA of the CDR3: TGTGCCAGCAGCTTCTCCAGGGAAACTGAAGCTTTCTTT.

This clonotype has more than one count but fewer than ten. V usage is TRBV28 and J usage is TRBJ1-5; D unresolved. V lost 6 bases to trimming and J lost 0 bases, with 9 bases between them. Looked up from germline, CDR1 is MDHEN and CDR2 is SYDVKM. CDR3 length equals 14 residues. DNA for the CDR3: TGTGCCAGCAGGGAGTGGGTTAGCAATCAGCCCCAGCATTTT. It yields the protein CASREWVSNQPQHF.

The gene calls are TRBV9 and TRBJ1-2; 10 bases are a match to TRBD1. V was pared by 4 bases and J by 4 bases, with 7 bases of the junction left unmatched. Germline lookup yields CDR1 SGDLS and CDR2 YYNGEE. This CDR3 has 15 residues. CDR3 DNA: TGTGCCAGCAGCTTTTGGGACAGGGGAGGCTATGGCTACACCTTC. Its protein is CASSFWDRGGYGYTF.

The DNA for the CDR3 is TGTGCCACCAGCAGGGATGGGGAGACCCAGTACTTC. Translation gives CATSRDGETQYF. The chain has TRBV15 and TRBJ2-5; D ambiguous. The germline gives CDR1 LNHNV, CDR2 YYDKDF (reference sequence). This CDR3 is built from 12 residues. V lost 3 bases to trimming and J lost 5 bases, with 7 bases between them.

V usage is TRBV4-2 and J usage is TRBJ1-4; D uncertain. CDR3 length equals 16 residues. The V gene's germline CDR1 is LGHNA and CDR2 YNFKEQ. The V and J ends lost 0 bases and 12 bases respectively, with 20 bases between them. The CDR3 region has the DNA TGTGCCAGCAGCCAAGAGCCGGCAGGTCAGAGCCGGGAACTGTTTTTT. Its translation is CASSQEPAGQSRELFF.

This clonotype was recorded a few times. This rearrangement joins TRBV24-1 to TRBJ2-3; TRBD2 is a possible D gene (5 bases). Germline CDR1 reads KGHDR; CDR2 reads SFDVKD. The CDR3 loop spans 16 amino acids. Trimming removed 3 bases at V and 0 bases at J, with 12 bases between. The CDR3, as DNA: TGTGCCACCAGTGATCCCCAGCGGCCTAGCACAGATACGCAGTATTTT. It codes for CATSDPQRPSTDTQYF.

This clonotype was seen a single time. The gene calls are TRBV5-1 and TRBJ2-3; 7 nucleotides agree with TRBD1. V lost 2 bases to trimming and J lost 3 bases; unmatched junction nucleotides: 9. The germline CDR1 and CDR2 sequences are SGHRS and YFSETQ. The CDR3 sequence is 16 residues long. The CDR3 is CASSFGQSGGTDTQYF. The DNA of the CDR3 is TGCGCCAGCAGCTTCGGACAATCAGGGGGAACAGATACGCAGTATTTT.

In its sample, this clonotype was seen a few times. V gene TRBV2 combines with J gene TRBJ2-2; 10 nucleotides line up with TRBD2. The CDR3 has 15 amino acids. CDR1 is SNHLY and CDR2 is FYNNEI in the germline V gene. Trimming took 3 bases from V and 6 from J; bases not matched to a gene: 4. In DNA, the CDR3 is TGTGCCAGCAGTGATACTAGCGGGGTCGCCGGGGAGCTGTTTTTT. It translates to CASSDTSGVAGELFF.

This clonotype was counted only a few times. V gene TRBV20-1 combines with J gene TRBJ2-1, with D maybe TRBD1 (6 bases). The CDR3 extends over 16 amino acids. CDR1 and CDR2 (germline): DFQATT, SNEGSKA (reference sequence). The ends were cut back, 1 base at V and 3 bases at J, with 16 bases in the middle. CDR3 residues: CSARVAGASRYNEQFF. The DNA of the CDR3 is TGCAGTGCTAGAGTAGCAGGGGCGTCTCGCTACAATGAGCAGTTCTTC.

V and J are TRBV6-1 and TRBJ1-2, with 7 bases matching TRBD1. The V segment lost 6 bases and the J segment 8 bases; nucleotides outside the gene matches: 6. CDR1 is MNHNS, CDR2 SASEGT, per germline. CDR3 length equals 12 residues. DNA of the CDR3: TGTGCCAGCAGGTCCAACAGGGGCGGCTACACCTTC. This encodes CASRSNRGGYTF.

The V and J genes are TRBV20-1 and TRBJ2-1, with 9 bases fitting TRBD2. After removal of 3 bases from V and 2 bases from J, the junction contained 2 bases not matched to a gene. The CDR3 contains 14 residues. Germline assignment: CDR1 DFQATT and CDR2 SNEGSKA (reference sequence). CDR3 sequence reads: CSARVAGAYNEQFF. For the CDR3, the DNA is TGCAGTGCTAGGGTAGCGGGGGCCTACAATGAGCAGTTCTTC.

The chain employs TRBV25-1 and TRBJ1-1; 7 positions match TRBD1. CDR3 length equals 12 residues. Trimming cost V 5 bases and J 4 bases; bases outside gene matches: 1. Germline CDR1 and CDR2: MGHDK and SYGVNS. The CDR3 reads CASSSGGTEAFF. CDR3 DNA sequence: TGTGCCAGCAGTTCAGGGGGCACTGAAGCTTTCTTT.

This sequence joins TRBV5-4 and TRBJ2-7, with D possibly being TRBD1 (5 bases). With 0 bases removed from V and 5 bases from J, the gap between germline ends came to 12 bases. The CDR3 sequence is 14 residues long. The V gene's germline CDR1 is SGHNT and CDR2 YYREEE (reference sequence). In DNA form, the CDR3 reads TGTGCCAGCAGCTTGGCGCTGGGGCGAAACGAGCAGTACTTC. The encoded protein is CASSLALGRNEQYF.

The chain joins TRBV25-1 to TRBJ1-2; tentative D call: TRBD1 (6 bases). CDR1 is MGHDK, CDR2 SYGVNS, per germline. The CDR3 totals 15 residues. The V end was cut by 5 bases, the J end by 2 bases, with 15 bases between. The CDR3: CASSQGGTFNYGYTF. In nucleotides, the CDR3 is TGTGCCAGCAGTCAAGGGGGGACATTCAACTATGGCTACACCTTC.

The genes are TRBV20-1 and TRBJ2-1; 11 nucleotides align to TRBD2. CDR1 is DFQATT and CDR2 is SNEGSKA in the germline V gene (reference sequence). V dropped 1 base and J dropped 7; count of bases not matched to a gene: 6. The CDR3 totals 15 residues. In DNA, the CDR3 is TGCAGTGCTAGAGGGATAGCGGGAGGGCCGAATGAGCAGTTCTTC. It specifies CSARGIAGGPNEQFF.

This clonotype was detected a few times. The chain has TRBV15 and TRBJ1-2; possibly TRBD1 for D (6 bases). This CDR3 is built from 13 residues. Germline V lookup: CDR1 LNHNV, CDR2 YYDKDF (reference sequence). V was trimmed by 5 bases and J by 5 bases, leaving 12 bases between them. The CDR3 nucleotides read TGTGCCACCAGCTCAGGGGCCAGGTATGGCTACACCTTC. Its protein product is CATSSGARYGYTF.